Listed below are T cell receptor beta chains from one sample, sequenced in a study of blood T cell repertoires in COVID-19. TCRdb keeps only in-frame clones here, not all; method: immunoSEQ multiplex PCR. The sample includes some 330,000 clones, around 90% of them seen just once. The sample comprised PBMCs or T cells enriched from blood (not recorded which). Source of these receptors: a man aged 25 to 40 who had recovered from COVID-19. The CDR3 runs from the conserved cysteine through the conserved F or W. Fields, in order: J gene, V gene, clone size, D gene, CDR3 DNA, CDR3 protein. D genes are given only for firm matches. A clone size is listed for some rows: how often the clone was seen (once, few, many), or a class if it is expanded.

J: TRBJ2-7
V: TRBV4-2
size: NA
D: NA
DNA: TGTGCCAGTGGGACAAAACCCTCCTACGAGCAGTACTTC
CDR3: CASGTKPSYEQYF

J: TRBJ2-3
V: TRBV9
size: NA
D: TRBD2
DNA: TGTGCCAGCAGCGTTAGCGGGGGCCGCACAGATACGCAGTATTTT
CDR3: CASSVSGGRTDTQYF

J: TRBJ1-6
V: TRBV5-8
size: NA
D: TRBD1
DNA: TGTGCCAGCAGCCTGGGAAGGACAGGGACCTCACCCCTCCACTTT
CDR3: CASSLGRTGTSPLHF

J: TRBJ1-1
V: TRBV7-3
size: NA
D: NA
DNA: TGTGCCAGCAGCTTAACAGGGGGGGACACTGAAGCTTTCTTT
CDR3: CASSLTGGDTEAFF

J: TRBJ2-1
V: TRBV28
size: NA
D: TRBD2
DNA: TGTGCCAGCAGTTCCAGCGGGGGGGCGCTGAATGAGCAGTTCTTC
CDR3: CASSSSGGALNEQFF

J: TRBJ2-1
V: TRBV5-1
size: NA
D: NA
DNA: TGCGCCAGCAGCTTCGATGGGGCTGAGCAGTTCTTC
CDR3: CASSFDGAEQFF

J: TRBJ2-6
V: TRBV5-1
size: NA
D: NA
DNA: TGCGCCAGCAGCTTGTCAGGGGTTGGTTCTGGGGCCAACGTCCTGACTTTC
CDR3: CASSLSGVGSGANVLTF

J: TRBJ1-5
V: TRBV29-1
size: few
D: TRBD1
DNA: TGCAGCGCCGCTGGGACAGGGGGTAGCAATCAGCCCCAGCATTTT
CDR3: CSAAGTGGSNQPQHF

J: TRBJ2-1
V: TRBV30
size: NA
D: TRBD2
DNA: TGTGCCTTTTTTCCGGGACGCGCGGGGGATGAGCAGTTCTTC
CDR3: CAFFPGRAGDEQFF

J: TRBJ2-5
V: TRBV29-1
size: once
D: TRBD1
DNA: TGCAGCGTCGCACAGGGGGTGGCAAATTTAGAGACCCAGTACTTC
CDR3: CSVAQGVANLETQYF

J: TRBJ2-7
V: TRBV19
size: NA
D: TRBD2
DNA: TGTGCCAGTAGTAGCTCTAGCGGGGTGAGCGAGCAGTACTTC
CDR3: CASSSSSGVSEQYF

J: TRBJ1-5
V: TRBV5-8
size: once
D: TRBD1
DNA: TGTGCCAGCAGGGGGGGACAGGGCTGGCAGCCCCAGCATTTT
CDR3: CASRGGQGWQPQHF

J: TRBJ1-4
V: TRBV9
size: NA
D: TRBD1
DNA: TGTGCCAGCAGCCGACAGGGCCCTAATGAAAAACTGTTTTTT
CDR3: CASSRQGPNEKLFF